The entry that follows covers one T cell receptor (beta chain) sequence. As yet, its antigen is unknown. The PCR made use of 60 Vbeta and 13 Jbeta primers. Some clones are missing from TCRdb's copy, which holds only in-frame ones; the method was immunoSEQ multiplex PCR. This repertoire includes around 77,000 clones. The data stem from a study of cytomegalovirus exposure and HLA in healthy donors. Study-wide points: Later analysis suggested most CMV-associated TCR beta chains were HLA-restricted. A link between a missense DCLRE1C variant and TCR beta V- and J-gene trimming emerged from a later analysis. In vitro checks showed that a few CMV-associated chains really do target CMV antigens.

This clonotype was sampled from a man over 45 in good health and CMV-seropositive. The sequenced sample consisted of PBMCs.

The CDR3 sequence: CASSAENQGHPPYF. CDR3 in DNA: TGTGCCAGCAGTGCGGAAAACCAGGGACACCCTCCGTACTTC. The chain has TRBV28 and TRBJ2-4, with D perhaps TRBD1 (6 bases). This CDR3 region has 14 residues. From germline, CDR1 is MDHEN and CDR2 SYDVKM. V was clipped by 5 bases and J by 15 bases, with 23 bases between them.